The rows below give T cell receptor beta chains drawn from one sample of a study of T cells in tumors after PD-1 blockade. The assay was immunoSEQ multiplex PCR, and TCRdb's table has in-frame clones only and misses some. The table has 23,000 or so clones, 65% to 85% seen once. The sequencing here drew on PBMCs, taken after anti-PD-1 treatment. The receptor source for this set is a human donor with basal cell carcinoma. The CDR3 runs from the conserved cysteine through the conserved F or W. Each record gives: D gene, V gene, J gene, clone size, CDR3 protein, CDR3 DNA. The D gene is left open where the match is weak. Clone sizes are given selectively: once, few, many, or a class where the clone is expanded.

.	TRBV11-3	TRBJ1-6	.	CASSSAEGGTYNSPLHF	TGTGCCAGCAGCTCAGCAGAGGGAGGGACCTATAATTCACCCCTCCACTTT
TRBD1	TRBV30	TRBJ1-5	.	CAWSFQGGNQPQHF	TGTGCCTGGAGTTTCCAGGGGGGCAATCAGCCCCAGCATTTT
.	TRBV6-5	TRBJ2-2	.	CASSQRSGLELFF	TGTGCCAGCAGTCAACGATCAGGGCTGGAGCTGTTTTTT
TRBD2	TRBV7-9	TRBJ2-1	.	CASSLVAGGYNEQFF	TGTGCCAGCAGCTTAGTAGCGGGGGGCTACAATGAGCAGTTCTTC
.	TRBV20-1	TRBJ2-1	few	CSARGSNEQFF	TGCAGTGCTAGAGGGAGCAATGAGCAGTTCTTC
.	TRBV3-1/TRBV3-2	TRBJ2-1	.	CASSQVGVPYNEQFF	TGTGCCAGCAGCCAAGTTGGAGTTCCTTACAATGAGCAGTTCTTC
.	TRBV29-1	TRBJ1-1	.	CSVVRGIEETYTEAFF	TGCAGCGTTGTGCGAGGGATTGAGGAAACGTACACTGAAGCTTTCTTT
.	TRBV12-3/TRBV12-4	TRBJ1-2	.	CASSKRGLIGYTF	TGTGCCAGCAGTAAGAGAGGTCTTATCGGCTACACCTTC
.	TRBV3-1/TRBV3-2	TRBJ1-2	.	CASSPRGGGGYTF	TGTGCCAGCAGCCCACGGGGAGGGGGTGGCTACACCTTC
TRBD1	TRBV7-9	TRBJ1-6	.	CASSLARATGPRSPLHF	TGTGCCAGCAGCTTAGCGCGGGCGACAGGGCCCCGATCACCCCTCCACTTT
TRBD1	TRBV6-5	TRBJ1-4	.	CACERDRDEKLFF	TGTGCCTGTGAGAGGGACAGGGATGAAAAACTGTTTTTT
.	TRBV7-6	TRBJ1-2	.	CASSFSPAGEDGYTF	TGTGCCAGCAGCTTTTCTCCCGCGGGGGAGGATGGCTACACCTTC
.	TRBV3-1/TRBV3-2	TRBJ1-2	few	CASSPTQGIGYTF	TGTGCCAGCAGCCCAACACAGGGAATCGGCTACACCTTC
.	TRBV12-3/TRBV12-4	TRBJ1-2	.	CASSPQRAGGYTF	TGTGCCAGCAGTCCCCAGAGGGCCGGAGGCTACACCTTC
.	TRBV7-2	TRBJ1-5	.	CASSLDSRQDRNQPQHF	TGTGCCAGCAGCTTAGATAGTCGGCAGGACCGCAATCAGCCCCAGCATTTT
.	TRBV5-6	TRBJ1-5	.	CASSLGPLGPNQPQHF	TGTGCCAGCAGCCTAGGACCGTTGGGCCCCAATCAGCCCCAGCATTTT
.	TRBV5-1	TRBJ2-1	.	CASSSKLGDEQFF	TGCGCCAGCAGCTCGAAACTGGGGGATGAGCAGTTCTTC
TRBD2	TRBV11-3	TRBJ2-1	.	CASSLGLVREDEQFF	TGTGCCAGCAGCCTCGGACTAGTCCGGGAGGATGAGCAGTTCTTC
.	TRBV2	TRBJ1-2	.	CASSETAGVGYGYTF	TGTGCCAGCAGTGAAACGGCAGGGGTGGGCTATGGCTACACCTTC
TRBD1	TRBV29-1	TRBJ1-1	.	CSVELRGLTEAFF	TGCAGCGTTGAACTCAGGGGGCTAACTGAAGCTTTCTTT
.	TRBV28	TRBJ1-4	.	CASGDTDEKLFF	TGTGCCAGTGGGGACACGGATGAAAAACTGTTTTTT
.	TRBV10-1	TRBJ2-3	.	CASSDRGAGDTQYF	TGCGCCAGCAGTGACCGGGGGGCAGGTGATACGCAGTATTTT
.	TRBV25-1	TRBJ2-7	.	CASSDASEQYF	TGTGCCAGCAGTGATGCGTCCGAGCAGTACTTC
TRBD1	TRBV5-1	TRBJ2-7	once	CASSLAPGQGYEQYF	TGCGCCAGCAGCTTGGCCCCCGGACAGGGGTACGAGCAGTACTTC
TRBD1	TRBV28	TRBJ1-6	.	CASSPDRGSYNSPLHF	TGTGCCAGCAGCCCTGACAGGGGCTCCTATAATTCACCCCTCCACTTT
.	TRBV5-1	TRBJ2-7	.	CASSLGGLNRREQYF	TGCGCCAGCAGCTTGGGGGGACTTAACAGGAGGGAGCAGTACTTC
.	TRBV27	TRBJ2-2	few	CATRWGVGELFF	TGTGCCACCAGATGGGGCGTCGGGGAGCTGTTTTTT
TRBD1	TRBV29-1	TRBJ1-2	.	CSVQGATGYTF	TGCAGCGTACAGGGGGCGACGGGCTACACCTTC
.	TRBV28	TRBJ1-2	.	CASSPDSYGYTF	TGTGCCAGCAGCCCGGACAGCTATGGCTACACCTTC
.	TRBV6-5	TRBJ1-3	.	CASSYLGSDGNTIYF	TGTGCCAGCAGTTACCTCGGGTCGGATGGAAACACCATATATTTT
.	TRBV4-1	TRBJ2-7	.	CASSQDWARQALGEQYF	TGCGCCAGCAGCCAAGATTGGGCCAGACAGGCGTTGGGCGAGCAGTACTTC
.	TRBV2	TRBJ1-5	.	CASTGRSNQPQHF	TGTGCCAGCACAGGGCGTAGCAATCAGCCCCAGCATTTT
TRBD1	TRBV2	TRBJ1-1	.	CASTPDRTEAFF	TGTGCCAGCACCCCGGACAGGACTGAAGCTTTCTTT
.	TRBV30	TRBJ1-1	.	CAWSSSGRLNTEAFF	TGTGCCTGGAGTTCTAGTGGACGGTTGAACACTGAAGCTTTCTTT
TRBD1	TRBV2	TRBJ1-4	.	CASREDLQGTFRKLFF	TGTGCCAGCAGGGAAGATCTACAGGGGACTTTCAGAAAACTGTTTTTT
TRBD1	TRBV7-8	TRBJ1-6	.	CASSLVVGQGNSPLHF	TGTGCCAGCAGCTTAGTGGTGGGACAGGGGAATTCACCCCTCCACTTT
TRBD1	TRBV7-3	TRBJ1-1	.	CASSLGQGRTEAFF	TGTGCCAGCAGCCTCGGACAGGGTAGGACTGAAGCTTTCTTT
.	TRBV2	TRBJ2-7	.	CASSAPLSYEQYF	TGTGCCAGCAGTGCACCGCTATCCTACGAGCAGTACTTC
.	TRBV7-6	TRBJ1-2	.	CASSPGAGWAYGYTF	TGTGCCAGCAGTCCAGGGGCGGGGTGGGCCTATGGCTACACCTTC
.	TRBV5-1	TRBJ2-7	.	CASSLATSYEQYF	TGCGCCAGCAGCTTGGCAACCTCCTACGAGCAGTACTTC
.	TRBV5-1	TRBJ1-4	.	CASSLDSRNEKLFF	TGCGCCAGCAGCTTGGACAGTCGGAATGAAAAACTGTTTTTT
.	TRBV30	TRBJ1-1	.	CACALPGNTEAFF	TGTGCCTGTGCCCTCCCCGGGAACACTGAAGCTTTCTTT
TRBD2	TRBV4-2	TRBJ2-5	.	CASSQQQTGLAGGPGETQYF	TGTGCCAGCAGCCAACAACAAACGGGGCTAGCGGGGGGGCCGGGAGAGACCCAGTACTTC
.	TRBV3-1/TRBV3-2	TRBJ2-1	.	CASSQAPLGHNEQFF	TGTGCCAGCAGCCAGGCTCCCCTAGGCCACAATGAGCAGTTCTTC
.	TRBV4-1	TRBJ1-1	.	CASSQDPRGAQNTEAFF	TGCGCCAGCAGCCAAGACCCGCGGGGGGCCCAGAACACTGAAGCTTTCTTT
.	TRBV19	TRBJ2-5	.	CASSRSGIVTQYF	TGTGCCAGTAGTAGGTCGGGGATCGTGACCCAGTACTTC
TRBD2	TRBV19	TRBJ2-3	.	CASSRVAGGLRGTDTQYF	TGTGCCAGTAGTAGGGTAGCGGGGGGGCTTAGGGGAACAGATACGCAGTATTTT
TRBD1	TRBV5-6	TRBJ1-1	.	CASSRTGGYVNTEAFF	TGTGCCAGCAGCCGGACAGGGGGCTACGTGAACACTGAAGCTTTCTTT
TRBD1	TRBV5-1	TRBJ1-2	.	CASSIRTGEALGYTF	TGCGCCAGCAGCATAAGGACAGGGGAGGCCCTTGGCTACACCTTC
.	TRBV3-1/TRBV3-2	TRBJ2-3	once	CASSPDVGPQYF	TGTGCCAGCAGCCCGGACGTCGGTCCGCAGTATTTT
TRBD1	TRBV18	TRBJ2-3	.	CASSPTGGFTDTQYF	TGTGCCAGCTCACCGACAGGGGGCTTCACAGATACGCAGTATTTT
TRBD1	TRBV4-2	TRBJ1-3	.	CASSPRERGRGKSSGNTIYF	TGTGCCAGCAGCCCGAGAGAAAGGGGGCGCGGAAAGTCTTCTGGAAACACCATATATTTT
TRBD2	TRBV2	TRBJ2-5	.	CASSGRGGLETQYF	TGTGCCAGCAGCGGGCGGGGGGGCCTGGAGACCCAGTACTTC
.	TRBV3-1/TRBV3-2	TRBJ2-7	.	CASSPGATRHNEQYF	TGTGCCAGCAGTCCCGGGGCCACAAGGCACAACGAGCAGTACTTC
.	TRBV6-2/TRBV6-3	TRBJ2-5	few	CASSYAGNQETQYF	TGTGCCAGCAGTTACGCTGGCAACCAAGAGACCCAGTACTTC
.	TRBV9	TRBJ2-3	.	CASSVGGDRTDTQYF	TGTGCCAGCAGCGTAGGGGGGGACCGCACAGATACGCAGTATTTT